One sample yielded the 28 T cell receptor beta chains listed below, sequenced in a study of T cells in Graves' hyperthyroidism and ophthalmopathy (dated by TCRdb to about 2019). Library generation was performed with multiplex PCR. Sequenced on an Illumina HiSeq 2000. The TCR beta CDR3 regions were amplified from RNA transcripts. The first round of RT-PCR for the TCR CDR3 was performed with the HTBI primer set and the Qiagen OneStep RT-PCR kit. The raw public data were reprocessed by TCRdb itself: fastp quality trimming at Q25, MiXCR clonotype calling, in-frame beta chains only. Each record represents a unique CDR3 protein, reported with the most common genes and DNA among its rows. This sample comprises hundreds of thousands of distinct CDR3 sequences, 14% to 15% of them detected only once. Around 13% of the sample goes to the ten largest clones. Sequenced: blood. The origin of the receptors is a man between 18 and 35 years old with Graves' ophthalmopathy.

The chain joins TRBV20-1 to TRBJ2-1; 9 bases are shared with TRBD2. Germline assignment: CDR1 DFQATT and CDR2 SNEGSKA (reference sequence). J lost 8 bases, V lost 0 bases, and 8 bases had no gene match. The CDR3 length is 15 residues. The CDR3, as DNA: TGCAGTGCTAGAGATCGGGCGGGAGGGAGAGATGAGCAGTTCTTC. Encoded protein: CSARDRAGGRDEQFF.

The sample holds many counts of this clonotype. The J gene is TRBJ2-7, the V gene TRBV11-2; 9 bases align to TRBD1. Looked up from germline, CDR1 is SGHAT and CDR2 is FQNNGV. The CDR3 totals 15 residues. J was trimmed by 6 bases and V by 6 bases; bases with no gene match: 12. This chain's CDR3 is CASSRHRDRVSEQYF. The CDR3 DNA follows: TGTGCCAGCAGTCGACACCGGGACAGGGTGTCCGAGCAGTACTTC.

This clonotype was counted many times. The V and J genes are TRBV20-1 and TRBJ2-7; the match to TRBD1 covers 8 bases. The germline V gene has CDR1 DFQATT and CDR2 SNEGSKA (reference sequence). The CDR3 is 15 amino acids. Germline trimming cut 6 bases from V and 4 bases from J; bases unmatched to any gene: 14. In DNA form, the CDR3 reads TGCAGTGCCTCACTATCCCAGGGGGCTGGGTACGAGCAGTACTTC. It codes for CSASLSQGAGYEQYF.

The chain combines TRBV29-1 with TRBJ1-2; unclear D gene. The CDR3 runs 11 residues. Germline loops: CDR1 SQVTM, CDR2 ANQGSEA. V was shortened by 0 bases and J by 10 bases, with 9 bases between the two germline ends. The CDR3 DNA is TGCAGCGTTGAAGATTTACAATCCTACACCTTC. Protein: CSVEDLQSYTF.

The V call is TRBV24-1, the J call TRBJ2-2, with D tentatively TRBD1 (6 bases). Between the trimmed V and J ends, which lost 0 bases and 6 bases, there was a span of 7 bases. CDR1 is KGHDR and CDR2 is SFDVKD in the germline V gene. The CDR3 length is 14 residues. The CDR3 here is CATSDLSGAGELFF. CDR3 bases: TGTGCCACCAGTGATTTGTCAGGGGCCGGGGAGCTGTTTTTT.

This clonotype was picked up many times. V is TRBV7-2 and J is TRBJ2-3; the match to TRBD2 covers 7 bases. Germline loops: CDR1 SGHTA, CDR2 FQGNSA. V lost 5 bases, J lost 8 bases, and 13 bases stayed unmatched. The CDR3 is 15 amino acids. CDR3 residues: CASSRMGLTGGTQYF. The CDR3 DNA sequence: TGTGCCAGCAGCAGGATGGGCCTCACGGGAGGTACGCAGTATTTT.

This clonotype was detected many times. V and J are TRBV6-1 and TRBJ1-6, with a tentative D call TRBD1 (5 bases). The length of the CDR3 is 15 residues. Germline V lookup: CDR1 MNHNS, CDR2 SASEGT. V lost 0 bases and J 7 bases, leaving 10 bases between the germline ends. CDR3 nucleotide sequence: TGTGCCAGCAGTGAAGCGGTGGGGCGCAATTCACCCCTCCACTTT. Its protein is CASSEAVGRNSPLHF.

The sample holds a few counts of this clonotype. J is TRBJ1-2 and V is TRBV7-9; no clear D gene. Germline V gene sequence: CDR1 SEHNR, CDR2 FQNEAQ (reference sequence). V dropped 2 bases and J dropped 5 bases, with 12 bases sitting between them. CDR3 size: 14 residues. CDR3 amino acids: CASSLLSDLYGYTF. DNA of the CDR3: TGTGCCAGCAGCTTACTGTCCGACTTATATGGCTACACCTTC.

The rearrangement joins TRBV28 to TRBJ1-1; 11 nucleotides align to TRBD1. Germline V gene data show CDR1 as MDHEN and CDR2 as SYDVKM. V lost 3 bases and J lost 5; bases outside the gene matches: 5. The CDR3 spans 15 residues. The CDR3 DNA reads TGTGCCAGCAGTTTGTGGGGACAGGGGGGGACTGAAGCTTTCTTT. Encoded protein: CASSLWGQGGTEAFF.

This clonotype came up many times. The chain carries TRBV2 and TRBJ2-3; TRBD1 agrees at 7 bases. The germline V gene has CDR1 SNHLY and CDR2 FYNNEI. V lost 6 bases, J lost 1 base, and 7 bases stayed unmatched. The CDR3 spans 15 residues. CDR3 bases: TGTGCCAGCAGCCAAGACGGACAGGGCACAGATACGCAGTATTTT. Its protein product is CASSQDGQGTDTQYF.

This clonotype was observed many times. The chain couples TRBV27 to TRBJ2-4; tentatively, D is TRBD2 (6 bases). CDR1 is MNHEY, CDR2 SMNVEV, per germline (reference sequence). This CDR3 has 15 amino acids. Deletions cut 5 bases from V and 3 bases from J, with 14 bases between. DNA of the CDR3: TGTGCCAGCAGTGATGGGACTTCGGGCAAAAACATTCAGTACTTC. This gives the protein CASSDGTSGKNIQYF.

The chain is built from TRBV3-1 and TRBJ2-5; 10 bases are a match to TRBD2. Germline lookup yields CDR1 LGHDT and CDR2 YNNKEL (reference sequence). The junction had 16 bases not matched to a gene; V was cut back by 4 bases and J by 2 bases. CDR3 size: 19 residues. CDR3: CASSPGTSENPFPQETQYF. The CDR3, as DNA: TGTGCCAGCAGCCCCGGGACTAGCGAGAACCCATTTCCTCAAGAGACCCAGTACTTC.

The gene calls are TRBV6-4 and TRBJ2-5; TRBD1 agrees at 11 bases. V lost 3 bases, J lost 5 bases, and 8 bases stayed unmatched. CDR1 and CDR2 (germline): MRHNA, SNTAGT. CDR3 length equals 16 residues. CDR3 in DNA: TGTGCCAGCAGTGAAGGACAGGGGGCGCCGGGGGAGACCCAGTACTTC. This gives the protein CASSEGQGAPGETQYF.

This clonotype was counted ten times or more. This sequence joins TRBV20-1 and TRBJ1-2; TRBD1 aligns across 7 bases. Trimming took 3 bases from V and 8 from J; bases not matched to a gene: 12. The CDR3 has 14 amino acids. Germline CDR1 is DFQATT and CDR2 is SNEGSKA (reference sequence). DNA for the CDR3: TGCAGTGCTAGGCCAGTACAGGGGCAAGGGGGCTACACCTTC. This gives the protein CSARPVQGQGGYTF.

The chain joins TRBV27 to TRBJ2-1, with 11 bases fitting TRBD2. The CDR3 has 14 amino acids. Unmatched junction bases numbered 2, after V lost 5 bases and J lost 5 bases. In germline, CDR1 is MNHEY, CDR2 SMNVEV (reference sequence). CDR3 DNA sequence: TGTGCCAGCAGTATACTAGCGGGAGACAATGAGCAGTTCTTC. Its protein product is CASSILAGDNEQFF.

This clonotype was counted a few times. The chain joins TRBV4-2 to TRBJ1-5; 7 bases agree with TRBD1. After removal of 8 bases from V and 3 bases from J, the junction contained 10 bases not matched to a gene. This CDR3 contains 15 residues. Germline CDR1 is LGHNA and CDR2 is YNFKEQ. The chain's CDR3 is CASRPTGRPNQPQHF. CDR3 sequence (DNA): TGTGCCAGCCGACCGACAGGGCGGCCCAATCAGCCCCAGCATTTT.

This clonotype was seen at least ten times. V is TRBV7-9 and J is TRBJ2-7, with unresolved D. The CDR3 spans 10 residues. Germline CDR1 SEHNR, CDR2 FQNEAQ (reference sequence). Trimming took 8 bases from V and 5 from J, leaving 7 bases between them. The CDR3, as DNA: TGTGCCAGCGCAGTAGACGAGCAGTACTTC. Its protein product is CASAVDEQYF.

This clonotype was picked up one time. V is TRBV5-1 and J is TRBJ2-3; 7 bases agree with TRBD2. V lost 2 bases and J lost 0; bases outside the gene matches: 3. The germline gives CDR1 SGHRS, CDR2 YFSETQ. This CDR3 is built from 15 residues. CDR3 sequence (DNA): TGCGCCAGCAGCTTTTGGGGGGGTAGCACAGATACGCAGTATTTT. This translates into CASSFWGGSTDTQYF.

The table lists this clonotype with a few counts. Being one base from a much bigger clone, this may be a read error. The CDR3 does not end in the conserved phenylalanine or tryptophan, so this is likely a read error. The CDR3 here is CASSRQEVYEQYL. In DNA form, the CDR3 reads TGTGCCAGCAGTAGACAGGAGGTTTACGAGCAGTACCTC. This rearrangement joins TRBV2 to TRBJ2-7, with a tentative D call TRBD1 (6 bases). The germline gives CDR1 SNHLY, CDR2 FYNNEI. This CDR3 comprises 13 residues. V was shortened by 5 bases and J by 4 bases, with 12 bases between the two germline ends.

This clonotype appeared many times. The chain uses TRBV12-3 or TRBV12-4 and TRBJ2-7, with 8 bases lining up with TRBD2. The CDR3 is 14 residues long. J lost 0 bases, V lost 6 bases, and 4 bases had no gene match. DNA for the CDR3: TGTGCCAGCAGGAAAGCGGGGGCCTCCTACGAGCAGTACTTC. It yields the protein CASRKAGASYEQYF.

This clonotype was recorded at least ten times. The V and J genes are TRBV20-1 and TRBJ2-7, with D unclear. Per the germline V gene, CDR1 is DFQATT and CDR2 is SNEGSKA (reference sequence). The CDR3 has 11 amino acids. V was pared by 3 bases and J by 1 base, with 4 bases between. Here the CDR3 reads CSASRSYEQYF. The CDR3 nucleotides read TGCAGTGCTAGTCGTTCCTACGAGCAGTACTTC.

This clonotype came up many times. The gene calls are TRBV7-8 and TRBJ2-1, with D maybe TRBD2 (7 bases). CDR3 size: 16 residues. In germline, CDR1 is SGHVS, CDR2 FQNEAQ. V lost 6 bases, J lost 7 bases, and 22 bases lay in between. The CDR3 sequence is CASRSGGGGGHNEQFF. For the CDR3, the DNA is TGTGCCAGCAGGTCCGGGGGAGGCGGGGGCCATAATGAGCAGTTCTTC.

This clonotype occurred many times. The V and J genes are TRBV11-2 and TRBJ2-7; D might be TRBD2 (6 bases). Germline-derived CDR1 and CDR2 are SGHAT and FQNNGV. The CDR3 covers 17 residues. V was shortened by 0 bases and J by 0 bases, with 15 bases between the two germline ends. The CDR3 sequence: CASSLDLRLGGSYEQYF. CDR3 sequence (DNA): TGTGCCAGCAGCTTAGATCTTAGACTAGGTGGCTCCTACGAGCAGTACTTC. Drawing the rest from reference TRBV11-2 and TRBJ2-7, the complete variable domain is EAGVAQSPRYKIIEKRQSVAFWCNPISGHATLYWYQQILGQGPKLLIQFQNNGVVDDSQLPKDRFSAERLKGVDSTLKIQPAKLEDSAVYLCASSLDLRLGGSYEQYFGPGTRLTVT.

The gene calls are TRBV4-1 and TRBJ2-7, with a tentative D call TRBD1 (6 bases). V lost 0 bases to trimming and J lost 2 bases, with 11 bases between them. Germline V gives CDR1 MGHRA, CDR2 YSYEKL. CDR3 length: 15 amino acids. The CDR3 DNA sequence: TGCGCCAGCAGCCAAGAGGAACAGGGAACCTACGAGCAGTACTTC. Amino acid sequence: CASSQEEQGTYEQYF.

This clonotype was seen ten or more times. CDR3 residues: CASSSREGAAEQYF. The CDR3 DNA is TGTGCCAGCAGCTCCCGCGAGGGGGCGGCCGAGCAGTACTTC. The rearrangement links TRBV7-8 to TRBJ2-7, with TRBD1 matching over 7 bases. Germline CDR1 and CDR2: SGHVS and FQNEAQ. V lost 4 bases to trimming and J lost 6 bases; unmatched junction nucleotides: 9. This CDR3 contains 14 residues. The entire variable domain, with the rest obtained from reference TRBV7-8 and TRBJ2-7, is as follows: GAGVSQSPRYKVAKRGQDVALRCDPISGHVSLFWYQQALGQGPEFLTYFQNEAQLDKSGLPSDRFFAERPEGSVSTLKIQRTQQEDSAVYLCASSSREGAAEQYFGPGTRLTVT.

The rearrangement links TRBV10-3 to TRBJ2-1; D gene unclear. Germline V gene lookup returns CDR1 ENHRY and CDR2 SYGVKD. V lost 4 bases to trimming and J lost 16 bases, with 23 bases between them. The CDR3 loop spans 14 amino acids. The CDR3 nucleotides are TGTGCCATCAGTGCCCTCGGCATTAGGCGCCCTGTCTTCTTC. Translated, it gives CAISALGIRRPVFF.

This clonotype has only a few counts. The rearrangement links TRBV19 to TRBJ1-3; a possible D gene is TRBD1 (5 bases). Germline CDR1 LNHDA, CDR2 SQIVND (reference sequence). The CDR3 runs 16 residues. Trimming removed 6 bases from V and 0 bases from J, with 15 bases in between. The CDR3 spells CASSSPGGISGNTIYF. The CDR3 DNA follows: TGTGCCAGTAGCTCCCCCGGGGGGATCTCTGGAAACACCATATATTTT.

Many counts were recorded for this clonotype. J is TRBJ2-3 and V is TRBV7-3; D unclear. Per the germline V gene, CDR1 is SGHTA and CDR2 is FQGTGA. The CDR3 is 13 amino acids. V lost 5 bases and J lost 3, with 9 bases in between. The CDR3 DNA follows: TGTGCCAGCAGCACCCAAGCGACAGATACGCAGTATTTT. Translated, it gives CASSTQATDTQYF.